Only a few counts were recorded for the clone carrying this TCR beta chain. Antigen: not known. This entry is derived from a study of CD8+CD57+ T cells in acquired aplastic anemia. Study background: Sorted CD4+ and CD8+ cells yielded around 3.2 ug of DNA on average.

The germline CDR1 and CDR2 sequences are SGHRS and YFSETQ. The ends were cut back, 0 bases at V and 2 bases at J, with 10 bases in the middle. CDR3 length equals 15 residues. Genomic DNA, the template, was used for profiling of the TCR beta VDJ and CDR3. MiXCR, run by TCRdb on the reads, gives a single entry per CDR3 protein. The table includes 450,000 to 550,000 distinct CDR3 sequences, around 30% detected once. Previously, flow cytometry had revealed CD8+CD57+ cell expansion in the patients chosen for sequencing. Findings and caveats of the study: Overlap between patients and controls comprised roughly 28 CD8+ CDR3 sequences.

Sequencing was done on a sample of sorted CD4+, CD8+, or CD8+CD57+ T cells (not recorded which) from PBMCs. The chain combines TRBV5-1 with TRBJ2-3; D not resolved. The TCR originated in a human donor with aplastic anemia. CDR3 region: CASSLGSPNTDTQYF. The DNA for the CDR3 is TGCGCCAGCAGCTTGGGTAGCCCGAACACAGATACGCAGTATTTT. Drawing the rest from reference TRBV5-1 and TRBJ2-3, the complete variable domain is KAGVTQTPRYLIKTRGQQVTLSCSPISGHRSVSWYQQTPGQGLQFLFEYFSETQRNKGNFPGRFSGRQFSNSRSEMNVSTLELGDSALYLCASSLGSPNTDTQYFGPGTRLTVL.